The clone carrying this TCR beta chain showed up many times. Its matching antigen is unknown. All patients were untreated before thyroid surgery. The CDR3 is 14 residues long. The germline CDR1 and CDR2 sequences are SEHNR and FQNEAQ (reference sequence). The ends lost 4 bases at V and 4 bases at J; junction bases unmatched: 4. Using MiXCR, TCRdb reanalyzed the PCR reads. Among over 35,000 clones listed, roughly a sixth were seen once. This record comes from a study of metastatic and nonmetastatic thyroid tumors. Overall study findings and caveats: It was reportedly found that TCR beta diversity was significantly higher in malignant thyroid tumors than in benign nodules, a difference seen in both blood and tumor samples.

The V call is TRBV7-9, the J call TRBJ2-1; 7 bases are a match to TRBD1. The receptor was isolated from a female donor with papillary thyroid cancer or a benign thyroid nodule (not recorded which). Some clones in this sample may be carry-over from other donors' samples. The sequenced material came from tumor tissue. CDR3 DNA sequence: TGTGCCAGCAGCTCAAAGACAGGGTACAATGAGCAGTTCTTC. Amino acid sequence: CASSSKTGYNEQFF. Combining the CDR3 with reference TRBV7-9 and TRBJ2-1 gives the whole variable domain DTGVSQNPRHKITKRGQNVTFRCDPISEHNRLYWYRQTLGQGPEFLTYFQNEAQLEKSRLLSDRFSAERPKGSFSTLEIQRTEQGDSAMYLCASSSKTGYNEQFFGPGTRLTVL.